This record covers a single T cell receptor beta chain. Profiling relied on immunoSEQ multiplex PCR, and the TCRdb table lists in-frame clones only, not all of them. The sample consists of about 260,000 clones, over 80% of them appearing once. Trimming took 5 bases from V and 4 from J, leaving 9 bases between them. CDR3 length equals 13 residues. Germline V gene data show CDR1 as LNHDA and CDR2 as SQIVND (reference sequence). This entry belongs to a study of blood T cell repertoires in COVID-19. Study information: COVID-19 samples from acute and convalescent phases originated in the United States, Italy and Spain.

Cohorts were assigned according to the clinical history that participants reported. The chain is built from TRBV19 and TRBJ2-1; D might be TRBD2 (6 bases). Sequencing input: PBMCs or T cells enriched from blood (not recorded which). This TCR was sampled from a woman between 35 and 50 years old who had been exposed to COVID-19. Here the CDR3 DNA reads TGTGCCAGTAGTGACGGGAGATACAATGAGCAGTTCTTC. As protein: CASSDGRYNEQFF.